The 12 T cell receptor beta chains below all came from one sample that was sequenced in a study of lymphopenia after photon versus proton radiotherapy. This table comes from immunoSEQ multiplex PCR, and its TCRdb copy is limited to in-frame clones, with some not included. The data contain roughly 57,000 clones, 83% of them seen just once; the ten biggest clones take up 29%. The sample in question was peripheral blood, obtained from a patient treated with photon-based radiotherapy. Source of these receptors: a man aged 45 to 65 with gastric cancer.

This chain links TRBV19 with TRBJ1-1, with 7 bases identical to TRBD1. This CDR3 is 19 amino acids long. Trimming took 0 bases from V and 1 from J; bases not matched to a gene: 14. The germline V gene has CDR1 LNHDA and CDR2 SQIVND (reference sequence). The CDR3: CASSIDGPVTGQRNTEAFF. CDR3 nucleotide sequence: TGTGCCAGTAGTATAGATGGGCCGGTGACGGGACAGAGGAACACTGAAGCTTTCTTT.

This clone was found once. Here the CDR3 DNA reads TGTGCCAGCAGCTATGGGGGCAGGGGGCATGAGACCCAGTACTTC. Protein: CASSYGGRGHETQYF. The genes are TRBV7-3 and TRBJ2-5; 8 bases are a match to TRBD1. CDR3 length equals 15 residues. Germline-derived CDR1 and CDR2 are SGHTA and FQGTGA. The V gene end was trimmed by 4 bases and the J gene end by 5 bases; junction bases not matched to a gene: 9.

The rearrangement uses TRBV28 and TRBJ1-3; 9 bases match TRBD1. This CDR3 is built from 16 residues. Germline-derived CDR1 and CDR2 are MDHEN and SYDVKM. V gave up 4 bases and J gave up 0 bases; unmatched junction bases: 4. Here the CDR3 reads CASSWTGDYSGNTIYF. CDR3 DNA: TGTGCCAGCAGTTGGACAGGGGACTACTCTGGAAACACCATATATTTT.

The rearrangement uses TRBV30 and TRBJ1-2; the D gene is possibly TRBD1 (6 bases). Germline values: CDR1 GTSNPN, CDR2 SVGIG (reference sequence). The CDR3 contains 17 residues. V was pared by 2 bases and J by 4 bases, with 23 bases between. The DNA of the CDR3 is TGTGCCTGGAGTCGTACGGGGGCGGGACGGGTAACCTATGGCTACACCTTC. It specifies CAWSRTGAGRVTYGYTF.

This sequence joins TRBV15 and TRBJ2-7, with D perhaps matching TRBD2 (6 bases). Germline assignment: CDR1 LNHNV and CDR2 YYDKDF (reference sequence). The CDR3 spans 13 residues. V lost 5 bases and J 5 bases, leaving 13 bases between the germline ends. CDR3 protein: CATSGGTYNEQYF. As DNA, the CDR3 is TGTGCCACCAGCGGAGGGACCTACAACGAGCAGTACTTC. Together with reference TRBV15 and TRBJ2-7, the CDR3 gives the full variable domain: DAMVIQNPRYQVTQFGKPVTLSCSQTLNHNVMYWYQQKSSQAPKLLFHYYDKDFNNEADTPDNFQSRRPNTSFCFLDIRSPGLGDTAMYLCATSGGTYNEQYFGPGTRLTVT.

V is TRBV27 and J is TRBJ2-1, with 9 bases identical to TRBD2. CDR1 and CDR2 (germline): MNHEY, SMNVEV (reference sequence). The V gene end was trimmed by 2 bases and the J gene end by 7 bases; junction bases not matched to a gene: 3. This CDR3 comprises 14 residues. The chain's CDR3 is CASSLLAGKNEQFF. In DNA form, the CDR3 reads TGTGCCAGCAGTTTACTAGCGGGGAAGAATGAGCAGTTCTTC.

The chain recombines TRBV6-1 with TRBJ2-7, with TRBD1 identical over 8 bases. Looked up from germline, CDR1 is MNHNS and CDR2 is SASEGT. V trimming: 6 bases; J trimming: 3 bases; junction bases outside the gene matches: 4. The CDR3 sequence is 13 residues long. The CDR3 sequence: CASRRDRFYEQYF. The CDR3 DNA reads TGTGCCAGCAGACGGGACAGGTTCTACGAGCAGTACTTC.

The rearrangement joins TRBV5-4 to TRBJ2-7, with 9 bases that match TRBD2. The CDR3 contains 16 residues. With V trimmed by 4 bases and J by 0 bases, 8 bases remained unmatched. Germline CDR1 reads SGHNT; CDR2 reads YYREEE (reference sequence). The CDR3 loop reads CASSITSGSLSYEQYF. The CDR3 bases are TGTGCCAGCAGCATAACTAGCGGGTCACTCTCCTACGAGCAGTACTTC.

Concerning this clone itself: Compared with germline, one end of the junction differs, possibly owing to a read error. The CDR3 region has the DNA TGTGCCAGCAGTTTAAGAAGCGGGAGGGCATTTCTCTTC. Translation: CASSLRSGRAFLF. This rearrangement joins TRBV27 to TRBJ2-1, with 10 bases identical to TRBD2. The CDR3 runs 13 residues. The V gene's germline CDR1 is MNHEY and CDR2 SMNVEV (reference sequence).

This chain connects TRBV4-3 to TRBJ1-1; 8 bases fit TRBD1. CDR3 length: 15 residues. V shed 6 bases, J shed 3 bases, and the junction held 9 bases outside the gene matches. CDR1 LGHNA and CDR2 YSLEER come from the germline V gene. The CDR3 sequence: CASRPGQGQDTEAFF. As DNA, the CDR3 is TGCGCCAGCAGACCTGGACAGGGCCAGGACACTGAAGCTTTCTTT.

This chain links TRBV30 with TRBJ1-4; no clear D gene. CDR1 is GTSNPN, CDR2 SVGIG, per germline (reference sequence). Trimming pared 8 bases from V and 3 bases from J, leaving 4 bases between. This CDR3 region has 10 residues. CDR3 in DNA: TGTGCCGGGTCTAATGAAAAACTGTTTTTT. Its protein is CAGSNEKLFF.

The chain employs TRBV19 and TRBJ1-4, with D hard to call. The CDR3 covers 16 residues. Germline CDR1 and CDR2: LNHDA and SQIVND (reference sequence). Trimming took 9 bases from V and 3 from J, leaving 20 bases between them. The CDR3 nucleotides read TGTGCCAGCCACCTCATCGGTACGGGCGCTAATGAAAAACTGTTTTTT. Its translation: CASHLIGTGANEKLFF. The variable domain in full, completed from reference TRBV19 and TRBJ1-4, reads DGGITQSPKYLFRKEGQNVTLSCEQNLNHDAMYWYRQDPGQGLRLIYYSQIVNDFQKGDIAEGYSVSREKKESFPLTVTSAQKNPTAFYLCASHLIGTGANEKLFFGSGTQLSVL.